Listed below are T cell receptor beta chains from one sample, sequenced in a study of shared clonotypes between healthy human individuals. The table came from immunoSEQ multiplex PCR; TCRdb's copy has only in-frame clones and leaves some out. The sample has around 88,000 clones, 68% seen once. Specimen: memory CD8+ T cells sorted from blood. Receptors originate from a man in his thirties or forties in good health. The CDR3 runs from the conserved cysteine through the conserved F or W. Fields, in order: V gene, D gene, J gene, clone size, CDR3 protein, CDR3 DNA. The D gene is left open where the match is weak. Some rows mark clone size as missing; the rest say once, few, many or name a class of expanded clone.

v_call: TRBV7-9
d_call: TRBD1
j_call: TRBJ1-1
clone_size: -
cdr3_aa: CASSGQGQTMNTEAFF
cdr3_nt: TGTGCCAGCAGCGGACAGGGCCAAACCATGAACACTGAAGCTTTCTTT

v_call: TRBV7-9
d_call: -
j_call: TRBJ2-5
clone_size: -
cdr3_aa: CASSSWERGQYF
cdr3_nt: TGTGCCAGCAGCTCTTGGGAGAGGGGGCAGTACTTC

v_call: TRBV28
d_call: -
j_call: TRBJ2-1
clone_size: -
cdr3_aa: CASSLTLGAGLERERNEQFF
cdr3_nt: TGTGCCAGCAGTTTAACCTTGGGGGCAGGGCTAGAGAGAGAGAGGAATGAGCAGTTCTTC

v_call: TRBV7-9
d_call: -
j_call: TRBJ1-2
clone_size: -
cdr3_aa: CASSLDRSGYYGYTF
cdr3_nt: TGTGCCAGCAGCTTGGATCGCTCAGGATACTATGGCTACACCTTC

v_call: TRBV6-1
d_call: -
j_call: TRBJ1-5
clone_size: many
cdr3_aa: CASSEATVGHQPQHF
cdr3_nt: TGTGCCAGCAGTGAAGCGACAGTAGGTCATCAGCCCCAGCATTTT

v_call: TRBV27
d_call: -
j_call: TRBJ2-1
clone_size: -
cdr3_aa: CASSLVVTTFDEQFF
cdr3_nt: TGTGCCAGCAGTTTAGTAGTGACTACCTTCGATGAGCAGTTCTTC

v_call: TRBV10-1
d_call: TRBD2
j_call: TRBJ2-1
clone_size: -
cdr3_aa: CASSEAASGSLGIEQFF
cdr3_nt: TGCGCCAGCAGTGAGGCGGCTAGCGGGAGTCTCGGTATTGAGCAGTTCTTC

v_call: TRBV6-5
d_call: -
j_call: TRBJ2-3
clone_size: -
cdr3_aa: CASSYSRVTDTQYF
cdr3_nt: TGTGCCAGCAGTTACTCGAGGGTCACAGATACGCAGTATTTT

v_call: TRBV10-1
d_call: -
j_call: TRBJ2-7
clone_size: few
cdr3_aa: CASSDNRDKKYF
cdr3_nt: TGCGCCAGCAGTGACAACCGGGACAAGAAGTACTTC

v_call: TRBV28
d_call: -
j_call: TRBJ2-3
clone_size: few
cdr3_aa: CASLRGGGSRTDTQYF
cdr3_nt: TGTGCCAGCCTGAGGGGGGGAGGTTCCCGCACAGATACGCAGTATTTT

v_call: TRBV5-4
d_call: -
j_call: TRBJ1-1
clone_size: -
cdr3_aa: CASSEKTALNTEAFF
cdr3_nt: TGTGCCAGCAGCGAAAAGACAGCTCTGAACACTGAAGCTTTCTTT

v_call: TRBV28
d_call: TRBD1
j_call: TRBJ2-7
clone_size: -
cdr3_aa: CASSKRAGTGPYEQYF
cdr3_nt: TGTGCCAGCTCAAAACGAGCCGGGACAGGGCCCTACGAGCAGTACTTC

v_call: TRBV6-6
d_call: TRBD1
j_call: TRBJ1-2
clone_size: -
cdr3_aa: CASRQGYGYTF
cdr3_nt: TGTGCCAGCCGACAGGGCTATGGCTACACCTTC

v_call: TRBV7-2
d_call: -
j_call: TRBJ2-2
clone_size: -
cdr3_aa: CASSLGGWDTGELFF
cdr3_nt: TGTGCCAGCAGCTTAGGGGGCTGGGACACCGGGGAGCTGTTTTTT

v_call: TRBV15
d_call: -
j_call: TRBJ2-6
clone_size: few
cdr3_aa: CATSGDYSGANVLTF
cdr3_nt: TGTGCCACCAGCGGAGATTACTCTGGGGCCAACGTCCTGACTTTC

v_call: TRBV30
d_call: -
j_call: TRBJ2-3
clone_size: -
cdr3_aa: CAWSVGGSRADTQYF
cdr3_nt: TGTGCCTGGAGTGTAGGGGGGAGTAGGGCAGATACGCAGTATTTT

v_call: TRBV7-2
d_call: -
j_call: TRBJ2-3
clone_size: -
cdr3_aa: CASSSGTSTDTQYF
cdr3_nt: TGTGCCAGCAGCTCTGGGACCTCCACAGATACGCAGTATTTT

v_call: TRBV19
d_call: -
j_call: TRBJ2-1
clone_size: -
cdr3_aa: CASSMGLRWDNEQFF
cdr3_nt: TGTGCCAGTAGTATGGGACTCCGGTGGGACAATGAGCAGTTCTTC

v_call: TRBV6-4
d_call: TRBD1
j_call: TRBJ1-5
clone_size: -
cdr3_aa: CASSAQGGQGNQPQHF
cdr3_nt: TGTGCCAGCAGTGCTCAAGGGGGACAGGGCAATCAGCCCCAGCATTTT

v_call: TRBV5-1
d_call: TRBD2
j_call: TRBJ2-3
clone_size: -
cdr3_aa: CASRPHAGGTDTQYF
cdr3_nt: TGCGCCAGCAGGCCCCATGCGGGAGGCACAGATACGCAGTATTTT

v_call: TRBV5-6
d_call: -
j_call: TRBJ2-7
clone_size: -
cdr3_aa: CASSPADPEYEQYF
cdr3_nt: TGTGCCAGCAGCCCGGCGGACCCAGAATACGAGCAGTACTTC

v_call: TRBV29-1
d_call: -
j_call: TRBJ2-7
clone_size: -
cdr3_aa: CSVETSPYRGLSYEQYF
cdr3_nt: TGCAGCGTTGAAACCAGTCCCTACAGGGGACTGTCCTACGAGCAGTACTTC

v_call: TRBV5-6
d_call: -
j_call: TRBJ1-1
clone_size: few
cdr3_aa: CASSFVQTEAFF
cdr3_nt: TGTGCCAGCAGCTTTGTCCAGACTGAAGCTTTCTTT

v_call: TRBV7-9
d_call: TRBD1
j_call: TRBJ2-5
clone_size: -
cdr3_aa: CASSFLTGSGGTQYF
cdr3_nt: TGTGCCAGCAGCTTTCTGACAGGATCAGGGGGAACCCAGTACTTC

v_call: TRBV27
d_call: TRBD1
j_call: TRBJ2-2
clone_size: -
cdr3_aa: CASTAGTANTGELFF
cdr3_nt: TGTGCCAGCACCGCCGGGACAGCTAACACCGGGGAGCTGTTTTTT

v_call: TRBV27
d_call: TRBD2
j_call: TRBJ2-7
clone_size: -
cdr3_aa: CASSLRIPGLAGGAQGDEQYF
cdr3_nt: TGTGCCAGCAGTTTGCGGATTCCGGGACTAGCGGGAGGGGCCCAGGGCGACGAGCAGTACTTC

v_call: TRBV25-1
d_call: -
j_call: TRBJ1-4
clone_size: -
cdr3_aa: CASSGDSADEKLFF
cdr3_nt: TGTGCCAGCAGTGGGGACTCGGCGGATGAAAAACTGTTTTTT

v_call: TRBV27
d_call: TRBD2
j_call: TRBJ2-1
clone_size: -
cdr3_aa: CASSYRRTSGRAPVEQFF
cdr3_nt: TGTGCCAGCAGCTACCGGCGGACTAGCGGGAGGGCCCCGGTTGAGCAGTTCTTC

v_call: TRBV30
d_call: -
j_call: TRBJ2-5
clone_size: -
cdr3_aa: CAWSTSRWGTAQYF
cdr3_nt: TGTGCCTGGAGTACCTCGAGATGGGGGACGGCCCAGTACTTC

v_call: TRBV9
d_call: -
j_call: TRBJ2-6
clone_size: -
cdr3_aa: CASSVDAISSGANVLTF
cdr3_nt: TGTGCCAGCAGCGTAGATGCCATTTCCTCTGGGGCCAACGTCCTGACTTTC

v_call: TRBV6-6
d_call: TRBD1
j_call: TRBJ2-2
clone_size: -
cdr3_aa: CASSYTGGGELFF
cdr3_nt: TGTGCCAGCAGTTACACAGGGGGCGGGGAGCTGTTTTTT

v_call: TRBV4-1
d_call: -
j_call: TRBJ2-7
clone_size: -
cdr3_aa: CASSQITGPAYEQYF
cdr3_nt: TGCGCCAGCAGCCAAATCACAGGGCCTGCCTACGAGCAGTACTTC

v_call: TRBV5-5
d_call: TRBD1
j_call: TRBJ1-5
clone_size: once
cdr3_aa: CASSHVPGQPWPQHF
cdr3_nt: TGTGCCAGCAGCCATGTCCCGGGACAGCCATGGCCCCAGCATTTT

v_call: TRBV4-1
d_call: -
j_call: TRBJ2-7
clone_size: -
cdr3_aa: CASSRTGPGTYEQYF
cdr3_nt: TGCGCCAGCAGCCGAACAGGACCCGGGACCTACGAGCAGTACTTC

v_call: TRBV2
d_call: -
j_call: TRBJ2-7
clone_size: -
cdr3_aa: CASSEGDYEQYF
cdr3_nt: TGTGCCAGCAGTGAAGGGGACTACGAGCAGTACTTC

v_call: TRBV19
d_call: TRBD1
j_call: TRBJ1-5
clone_size: -
cdr3_aa: CASSLGQGHQPQHF
cdr3_nt: TGTGCCAGTAGTTTGGGACAGGGCCATCAGCCCCAGCATTTT

v_call: TRBV6-5
d_call: -
j_call: TRBJ1-2
clone_size: many
cdr3_aa: CASSYQGGSAGYTF
cdr3_nt: TGTGCCAGCAGTTACCAAGGGGGGAGCGCGGGCTACACCTTC

v_call: TRBV6-5
d_call: TRBD2
j_call: TRBJ2-7
clone_size: few
cdr3_aa: CASSHQTSGFYEQYF
cdr3_nt: TGTGCCAGCAGCCACCAGACTAGCGGGTTTTACGAGCAGTACTTC

v_call: TRBV7-3
d_call: TRBD2
j_call: TRBJ2-1
clone_size: -
cdr3_aa: CASSLVAGGDEQFF
cdr3_nt: TGTGCCAGCAGTCTAGTGGCGGGAGGGGATGAGCAGTTCTTC

v_call: TRBV11-2
d_call: -
j_call: TRBJ1-3
clone_size: -
cdr3_aa: CASSPVQGNTIYF
cdr3_nt: TGTGCCAGCAGTCCAGTCCAGGGAAACACCATATATTTT

v_call: TRBV19
d_call: TRBD2
j_call: TRBJ2-2
clone_size: -
cdr3_aa: CASSRLAGETGELFF
cdr3_nt: TGTGCCAGTAGTCGACTAGCGGGAGAAACCGGGGAGCTGTTTTTT

v_call: TRBV25-1
d_call: TRBD2
j_call: TRBJ2-1
clone_size: -
cdr3_aa: CASSESSGGSSYNEQFF
cdr3_nt: TGTGCCAGCAGTGAATCGAGCGGGGGGAGCTCCTACAATGAGCAGTTCTTC

v_call: TRBV27
d_call: -
j_call: TRBJ1-5
clone_size: -
cdr3_aa: CASSLSGGVNQPQHF
cdr3_nt: TGTGCCAGCAGTTTATCGGGGGGCGTCAATCAGCCCCAGCATTTT

v_call: TRBV4-3
d_call: -
j_call: TRBJ1-4
clone_size: -
cdr3_aa: CASSQLRLDANEKLFF
cdr3_nt: TGCGCCAGCAGCCAATTACGCTTGGACGCCAATGAAAAACTGTTTTTT

v_call: TRBV19
d_call: -
j_call: TRBJ2-2
clone_size: few
cdr3_aa: CASSIGNIPNTGELFF
cdr3_nt: TGTGCCAGTAGTATAGGGAACATCCCGAACACCGGGGAGCTGTTTTTT

v_call: TRBV7-8
d_call: -
j_call: TRBJ2-1
clone_size: -
cdr3_aa: CASSLALQGSEQFF
cdr3_nt: TGTGCCAGCAGCTTAGCTTTACAGGGTAGTGAGCAGTTCTTC

v_call: TRBV5-1
d_call: -
j_call: TRBJ2-7
clone_size: once
cdr3_aa: CASSLGGAAYEQYF
cdr3_nt: TGCGCCAGCAGCTTGGGGGGAGCGGCCTACGAGCAGTACTTC

v_call: TRBV7-6
d_call: TRBD2
j_call: TRBJ2-1
clone_size: many
cdr3_aa: CASSGTRPDEQFF
cdr3_nt: TGTGCCAGCAGCGGGACTAGACCCGATGAGCAGTTCTTC

v_call: TRBV18
d_call: -
j_call: TRBJ2-2
clone_size: -
cdr3_aa: CASSPYSDTGELFF
cdr3_nt: TGTGCCAGCTCACCGTACAGTGACACCGGGGAGCTGTTTTTT

v_call: TRBV18
d_call: -
j_call: TRBJ2-7
clone_size: -
cdr3_aa: CASSPTTWDEQYF
cdr3_nt: TGTGCCAGCTCACCCACGACCTGGGACGAGCAGTACTTC

v_call: TRBV25-1
d_call: TRBD2
j_call: TRBJ2-7
clone_size: -
cdr3_aa: CASSGRAGVGYEQYF
cdr3_nt: TGTGCCAGCAGTGGCCGAGCGGGAGTTGGGTACGAGCAGTACTTC

v_call: TRBV5-1
d_call: TRBD1
j_call: TRBJ1-2
clone_size: -
cdr3_aa: CASSLGTNRGVGYTF
cdr3_nt: TGCGCCAGCAGCTTGGGAACGAACAGGGGAGTAGGCTACACCTTC

v_call: TRBV9
d_call: -
j_call: TRBJ2-7
clone_size: many
cdr3_aa: CASSPESRDYEQYF
cdr3_nt: TGTGCCAGCAGCCCCGAGTCAAGGGACTACGAGCAGTACTTC